Described below is a single TCR beta chain sequence and its context. Its antigen is not yet known. Per-base quality was not reported, and no clone a single base away is much larger than it. Inclusive of the bounding cysteine and phenylalanine, the CDR3 is 16 residues long. The retained sequence is limited to the CDR3, 48 bases, with the frame set at the first base. CDR1 SGHTA and CDR2 FQGNSA are derived from the germline V gene. Trimming removed 0 bases from V and 11 bases from J; the gene matches leave 9 bases unexplained. To demonstrate the VDJtools post-analysis software, TCR beta repertoires were profiled from the peripheral blood of roughly 12 young patients with multiple sclerosis. The multiple sclerosis patients were children and adolescents ranging in age from about 6 to 17 years. These data are taken from a study of post-analysis software for immune sequencing data (dated by TCRdb to between 2015 and 2016). About the study as a whole: Relapsing-remitting, secondary progressive and progressive-relapsing multiple sclerosis were recorded as disease courses, and subtype annotation was lacking for some patients. A subset of samples was prepared in parallel using single-end sample barcoding, then pooled and co-amplified after Illumina adapter ligation. Patient repertoires were compared against some twelve previously published healthy control repertoires from donors aged 6 to 25 years.

General conclusions and limits of the study: Strong co-clustering of samples prepared in the same batch was shown by direct clustering with F measure, prompting a batch-effect correction. Multiple sclerosis patients had significantly lower normalized Chao1 diversity than controls, a result that suggests substantial peripheral T-cell clonal expansion. The control group was slightly older than the multiple sclerosis patient group. Significantly higher frequencies in patients than in controls were found for roughly 5 TRBV segments, including TRBV5-6, TRBV5-1 and TRBV20-1.

Library preparation employed PCR. The instrument given in TCRdb is Illumina HiSeq 2500. Unique molecular identifiers were incorporated into TCR beta cDNA libraries to reduce PCR and sequencing biases. Per 1 to 10 million input T cells, some 500,000 cDNA molecules were obtained, such that each molecule approximated one T cell. The same protocol used for the earlier healthy control dataset was applied to prepare and sequence the patient libraries. Samples belonging to the same batch were prepared together, multiplexed and sequenced on a shared HiSeq lane. As for the authors' bioinformatics: Raw barcoded reads were processed with MIGEC, discarding single-read molecular identifier groups before consensus assembly and CDR3 extraction. VDJtools was used for post-analysis of the clonotype tables, and diversity was normalized by down-sampling every dataset to the size of the smallest sample. In repertoire overlap clustering, CDR3 amino acid sequences, but not nucleotide sequences, were matched to correct batch-related cross-sample contamination. TCRdb's own reprocessing of the public reads used fastp at Q25 and MiXCR and kept productive beta chains. Identical CDR3 proteins give one entry, which carries the most common genes and DNA. The V and J calls were determined by TCRdb, not by the authors. Recorded for this sample are roughly 800,000 distinct CDR3 sequences; about 27% of them occurred a single time. The ten largest clones take up approximately 0.6% of the sample.

Sequencing input: blood. The sequence was obtained from a girl between 5 and 17 years old with multiple sclerosis. The chain is assembled from TRBV7-2 and TRBJ1-6, with TRBD1 identical over 8 junction bases. The sequenced DNA: TGTGCCAGCAGCTTAGCCGCCGGGACAGGCAAGACACCCCTCCACTTT. Translated, it gives CASSLAAGTGKTPLHF.